Below, 32 T cell receptor delta chains from the same sample are listed, as sequenced in a study of γδ T cells in repeated Plasmodium falciparum infection. Flow sorting of PBMC yielded separate Vgamma9/Vdelta2+ and Vdelta2-negative gammadelta T cell populations for bulk repertoire analysis. TCRdb re-called the multiplex PCR reads using CATT. Of some 100,000 delta-chain clones in the sample, approximately 1.5% were seen once. The sequencing sample was made of gamma-delta T cells from blood. Receptors were obtained from a pool of human donors (malaria-infected and uninfected, not separated).

This clone was seen only a few times. A far larger clone is a single base away, which makes a read error likely. Different DNA sequences within this sample yield the same CDR3. The J gene went uncalled, whereas the V gene is TRDV2; the listed D gene, TRDD3, was not tested against the DNA. Germline CDR1 is GEAIGNYY and CDR2 is EKD. The CDR3 length is 22 residues. Written as DNA, the CDR3 is TGTGCCTGTGACACCGCGATGGGGGATACGCAATTAAGCTCCTGGGACACCCGACAGATGTTTTTT. It is translated as CACDTAMGDTQLSSWDTRQMFF.

This clone was detected many times. The CDR3 DNA follows: TGTGCCTGTGACCTCATGCCGACTGGGGGACCCGGCTCCTGGGACACCCGACAGATGTTTTTC. Encoded protein: CACDLMPTGGPGSWDTRQMFF. The chain employs TRDV2 and TRDJ3; TRDD3 matches at 9 bases. TCRdb does not report a J gene; here it was assigned by matching the DNA to germline references. Trimming cost V 3 bases and J 0 bases; bases outside gene matches: 14. This CDR3 comprises 21 residues. Germline CDR1 and CDR2: GEAIGNYY and EKD.

This clone was detected a few times. The protein held in TCRdb is that of a much larger clone and does not match this DNA's translation at residue 11, likely because of a read error; the protein shown is translated from the DNA. This chain uses TRDV2 with TRDJ1; 11 bases agree with TRDD3. No J gene is reported in TCRdb; it was inferred here by comparing the DNA with germline. Germline CDR1 is GEAIGNYY and CDR2 is EKD. V lost 1 base and J lost 0; bases outside the gene matches: 15. The CDR3 covers 20 residues. CDR3 nucleotides: TGTGCCTGTGACACTAAGTACTGGGGGATATGCGCCCTGTACACCGATAAACTCATCTTT. Amino acids: CACDTKYWGICALYTDKLIF.

The table lists this clone with a few counts. Only one base separates this from a far larger clonotype, so it likely reflects a read error. The identical CDR3 is also encoded by other nucleotide sequences in the sample. This rearrangement joins TRDV2 to TRDJ1; 8 nucleotides match TRDD3. Germline matching of the DNA provided the J gene here, since TCRdb leaves it blank. J gave up 0 bases and V 0 bases, and 35 bases lay outside the gene matches. The germline V gene encodes CDR1 GEAIGNYY and CDR2 EKD. This CDR3 region has 26 residues. In DNA form, the CDR3 reads TGTGCCTGTGACACCAACTTCAATCGAACGCATCCTAAAGGACTGGGAGACTGGGGGTACACCGATAAACTCATCTTT. Translated, it gives CACDTNFNRTHPKGLGDWGYTDKLIF.

Only a few counts were recorded for this clone. The amino acid sequence in TCRdb belongs to a much larger clone and departs from this DNA's translation at residue 10, likely a sequencing read error; the sequence shown is translated from the DNA. The chain uses TRDV3 and TRDJ1; 7 bases are shared with TRDD3. No J gene was available from TCRdb, and it was assigned here by a germline match of the DNA. Germline-derived CDR1 and CDR2 are TVYSNPD and GDNSRS (reference sequence). This CDR3 contains 17 residues. V trimming: 5 bases; J trimming: 3 bases; junction bases outside the gene matches: 21. The CDR3 is CAQPFLLGAATADKLIF. For the CDR3, the DNA is TGTGCCCAGCCGTTCCTGCTGGGGGCCGCGACGGCCGATAAACTCATCTTT.

This clone was counted between two and nine times. TCRdb pairs this DNA with a much larger clone's protein that differs at residue 4, likely a read error; the protein shown was translated from the DNA. The chain is built from TRDV2 and TRDJ2; 10 nucleotides align to TRDD3. Because TCRdb records no J gene, it was assigned here through a match of the DNA to germline. Germline trimming cut 5 bases from V and 5 bases from J; bases unmatched to any gene: 7. CDR3 length: 15 residues. Germline V gene lookup returns CDR1 GEAIGNYY and CDR2 EKD. DNA of the CDR3: TGTGCCTGTGGCTCCATACTGGGGGATACAGCACAACTCTTCTTT. It encodes CACGSILGDTAQLFF.

This clone was seen a few times. CDR3 loop: CALGELLCLQNWGTLPPDKLIF. The DNA for the CDR3 is TGTGCTCTTGGGGAACTACTCTGCCTACAAAACTGGGGGACTCTTCCCCCCGATAAACTCATCTTT. The chain carries TRDV1 and TRDJ1, with 9 nucleotides matching TRDD3. No J gene was available from TCRdb, and it was assigned here by a germline match of the DNA. Germline loops: CDR1 TSWWSYY, CDR2 QGS. The V segment lost 0 bases and the J segment 3 bases; nucleotides outside the gene matches: 23. The CDR3 totals 22 residues.

This clone was seen a few times. TCRdb pairs this DNA with a much larger clone's protein that differs at residue 9, likely a read error; the protein shown was translated from the DNA. The V and J genes are TRDV1 and TRDJ1; 8 nucleotides align to TRDD3. The J gene was not available in TCRdb and was assigned here by matching the DNA to germline segments. Germline CDR1 TSWWSYY, CDR2 QGS. The CDR3 extends over 23 amino acids. V gave up 5 bases and J gave up 0 bases; unmatched junction bases: 29. Here the CDR3 reads CALGRTRAPYVQLGVLHTDKLIF. Written as DNA, the CDR3 is TGTGCTCTTGGGAGAACCAGGGCTCCCTACGTCCAACTGGGGGTTCTACACACCGATAAACTCATCTTT.

This clone occurred a few times. The protein held in TCRdb is that of a much larger clone and does not match this DNA's translation at residue 9, likely because of a read error; the protein shown is translated from the DNA. The chain is built from TRDV1 and TRDJ1, with D perhaps matching TRDD3 (7 bases). The CDR3 contains 21 residues. The V gene's germline CDR1 is TSWWSYY and CDR2 QGS. CDR3 sequence: CALGEPPKTFPYWGYTDKLIF. In DNA, the CDR3 is TGTGCCCTTGGGGAACCCCCGAAGACCTTCCCGTACTGGGGATATACCGATAAACTCATCTTT.

Regarding this clone: This DNA's translation and the protein TCRdb lists, from a much larger clone, do not match at residue 15, likely due to a read error; the protein shown is translated from the DNA. The chain combines TRDV1 with TRDJ1, with a weak D call TRDD3 (6 bases). TCRdb is silent on the J gene; assignment here came from matching the DNA to germline. V lost 0 bases and J 3 bases, leaving 32 bases between the germline ends. The CDR3 length is 22 residues. Germline CDR1 TSWWSYY, CDR2 QGS. CDR3 DNA sequence: TGTGCTCTTGGGGAACTTGGAGGGGACTTAGGTACTGGGAACCACCTTTCCGATAAACTCATCTTT. Translating it yields CALGELGGDLGTGNHLSDKLIF.

As regards this clone: The translation of this DNA and the TCRdb protein of a much larger clone differ at residues 4 and 8, probably owing to a read error; the protein shown here is translated from the DNA. The chain has TRDV1 and TRDJ1, with D unresolved. This CDR3 has 14 amino acids. The germline gives CDR1 TSWWSYY, CDR2 QGS. CDR3 DNA sequence: TGTGCTCTTAGGGAACTTCGATGCGCCGATAAACTCATCTTT. This sequence encodes CALRELRCADKLIF.

Concerning this clone itself: With a far larger clone one base away, a read error is the likely cause. The sample contains more than one DNA sequence encoding this CDR3. The rearrangement uses TRDV2 and TRDJ1; no firm D call. The CDR3 loop spans 17 amino acids. In germline, CDR1 is GEAIGNYY, CDR2 EKD. DNA for the CDR3: TGTGCCTGTGACACCGTCGATAAAGGTACACACACCGATAAACTTATCTTT. This encodes CACDTVDKGTHTDKLIF.

The sample holds a few counts of this clone. A single base is all that separates this from a far larger clone, so a read error is likely. The sample carries other DNA sequences with the same CDR3. This chain joins TRDV2 and TRDJ1, with TRDD3 matching over 11 bases. No J segment appears in TCRdb, so it was assigned here by matching the sequence to germline. Per the germline V gene, CDR1 is GEAIGNYY and CDR2 is EKD. The CDR3 runs 16 residues. The CDR3 DNA reads TGTGCCTGCGACACCGAGTCTGGGGGATACCACGATAAACTCATCTTT. This sequence encodes CACDTESGGYHDKLIF.

This clone was seen more than once but under ten times. A far more abundant clone sits one base away, making this likely a read error. This specimen includes other DNA sequences encoding the same CDR3. This sequence joins TRDV2 and TRDJ1; TRDD3 agrees at 12 bases. TCRdb leaves out the J gene; it was filled in here by matching the DNA to germline. CDR3 length: 19 residues. V was pared by 1 base and J by 1 base, with 12 bases of the junction left unmatched. The germline CDR1 and CDR2 sequences are GEAIGNYY and EKD. This CDR3 reads CACDTLPPGGYGSTDKLIF. CDR3 nucleotides: TGTGCCTGTGACACTCTGCCTCCTGGGGGATACGGAAGCACCGATAAACTCATCTTT.

In regard to this clone: TCRdb assigns this DNA the protein of a much larger clone, which departs from its translation at residue 9; this likely reflects a read error, and the protein shown comes from translating the DNA. V usage is TRDV2 and J usage is TRDJ1, with TRDD3 matching over 10 bases. The CDR3 is made up of 23 amino acids. The germline gives CDR1 GEAIGNYY, CDR2 EKD. The V gene end was trimmed by 5 bases and the J gene end by 1 base; junction bases not matched to a gene: 30. In nucleotides, the CDR3 is TGTGCCTGTGGCAAACACTTCCTAAAGAGGGGGATACGCTCCCGGGGTTGCACCGATAAACTCATCTTT. Amino acids: CACGKHFLKRGIRSRGCTDKLIF.

Comments on this clone: TCRdb's protein, taken from a much larger clone, differs from this DNA's translation at residue 6, likely owing to a read error; the protein displayed comes from the DNA. The rearrangement links TRDV1 to TRDJ1, with 9 positions matching TRDD3. Here the J gene was assigned by germline matching of the DNA, as TCRdb has none. CDR1 is TSWWSYY and CDR2 is QGS in the germline V gene. The V gene end was trimmed by 3 bases and the J gene end by 0 bases; junction bases not matched to a gene: 23. There are 22 residues in the CDR3. The CDR3 DNA is TGTGCTCTTGGGGACGCCCTTTATTCCATGACGTACTGGGGGACTTACACCGATAAACTCATCTTT. Translating it yields CALGDALYSMTYWGTYTDKLIF.

With regard to this clone: The TCRdb protein comes from a much larger clone and disagrees with this DNA's translation at residue 11, likely due to a read error; the protein given here is derived from the DNA. The chain combines TRDV2 with TRDJ1; 9 bases align to TRDD3. The J gene was missing in TCRdb and was found by matching the end of the DNA to germline. V lost 2 bases to trimming and J lost 1 base; unmatched junction nucleotides: 10. The CDR3 runs 17 residues. Germline lookup yields CDR1 GEAIGNYY and CDR2 EKD. In nucleotides, the CDR3 is TGTGCCTGTGACATGGTAGGGGATACGCGATCCACCGATAAACTCATCTTT. Translated, it gives CACDMVGDTRSTDKLIF.

A few counts support this clone. The protein that TCRdb holds for this DNA derives from a much larger clone and differs from the translated DNA at residue 12, which likely indicates a read error; the protein shown here is translated from the DNA. The CDR3 DNA follows: TGTGCCTGTGTCCCCGTACTGGGGGATACGGGCCGGGACACCCGACAGATGTTTTTC. This encodes CACVPVLGDTGRDTRQMFF. The rearrangement joins TRDV2 to TRDJ3; 13 nucleotides line up with TRDD3. TCRdb gives no J gene; it was assigned here by matching the DNA to germline. The CDR3 totals 19 residues. V was clipped by 5 bases and J by 5 bases; unmatched bases: 11. Germline-derived CDR1 and CDR2 are GEAIGNYY and EKD.

Ten or more counts support this clone. TCRdb lists the protein of a much larger clone for this DNA, which differs at residue 9, so this is likely a read error; the protein given here is translated from the DNA itself. The J gene is TRDJ3, the V gene TRDV2; TRDD3 aligns across 8 bases. The J gene, not given by TCRdb, was assigned here from a germline match of the nucleotide sequence. The trim removed 1 base at V and 0 bases at J, leaving 4 bases unmatched. This CDR3 is built from 18 residues. Germline lookup yields CDR1 GEAIGNYY and CDR2 EKD. The CDR3 protein is CACDTIGGCSWDTRQMFF. CDR3 DNA sequence: TGTGCCTGTGACACTATTGGGGGATGCTCCTGGGACACCCGACAGATGTTTTTC.

Notes on this clone: Translating this DNA gives a protein that differs at residue 13 from the TCRdb one, which belongs to a much larger clone; a read error is likely, and the protein shown is this translation. This chain uses TRAV29/DV5 with TRDJ1, with no clear D. The CDR3 consists of 15 residues. CDR1 is NSMFDY, CDR2 ISSIKDK, per germline. This chain's CDR3 is CAASHSGSGTDKPIF. DNA for the CDR3: TGTGCAGCAAGCCACTCGGGGTCCGGAACCGATAAACCCATCTTT.

In its sample, this clone was seen a few times. This probably arose from a read error, given a far larger clone one base away. Distinct nucleotide sequences in the sample also encode this CDR3. The rearrangement uses TRDV1 and TRDJ1, with 9 bases that match TRDD3. Since TCRdb gives no J gene, matching the DNA to germline was used here to assign it. From germline, CDR1 is TSWWSYY and CDR2 QGS. The CDR3 spans 20 residues. CDR3 sequence reads: CALGEGAPLRPGDTVDKLIF. For the CDR3, the DNA is TGCGCTCTTGGGGAAGGAGCGCCTTTACGTCCGGGGGATACAGTCGATAAACTCATCTTT.

The CDR3 loop reads CAPSPPGPPGWGIRPLYTDKLIF. The CDR3 DNA is TGTGCTCCTTCCCCCCCCGGGCCCCCAGGCTGGGGGATACGCCCTTTGTACACCGATAAACTCATCTTT. The chain employs TRDV1 and TRDJ1; 12 nucleotides line up with TRDD3. The J gene was missing in TCRdb and was found by matching the end of the DNA to germline. V dropped 10 bases and J dropped 0; count of bases not matched to a gene: 30. Germline lookup yields CDR1 TSWWSYY and CDR2 QGS. The CDR3 covers 23 residues.

Concerning this clone itself: TCRdb assigns this DNA the protein of a much larger clone, which departs from its translation at residue 3; this likely reflects a read error, and the protein shown comes from translating the DNA. The chain recombines TRDV2 with TRDJ3; D unclear. The J gene was missing in TCRdb and was found by matching the end of the DNA to germline. This CDR3 is 19 amino acids long. Germline values: CDR1 GEAIGNYY, CDR2 EKD. The CDR3 loop is CARDTGGPLSSWDTRQMFF. The CDR3 DNA reads TGTGCCCGTGACACGGGTGGGCCCCTTAGCTCCTGGGACACCCGACAGATGTTTTTC.

Note on this clone: TCRdb lists the protein of a much larger clone for this DNA, which differs at residue 12, so this is likely a read error; the protein given here is translated from the DNA itself. The rearrangement uses TRDV1 and TRDJ1; either TRDD2 or TRDD3 may fit D (7 bases each). CDR1 is TSWWSYY, CDR2 QGS, per germline. V lost 1 base and J 0 bases, leaving 33 bases between the germline ends. The CDR3 runs to 23 residues. The CDR3 here is CALGEHCCRPSCSYGGYTDKLIF. DNA of the CDR3: TGTGCTCTTGGGGAACATTGTTGTAGGCCTTCCTGCTCCTACGGGGGATACACCGATAAACTCATCTTT.

The V and J genes are TRDV2 and TRDJ3, with D maybe TRDD3 (6 bases). TCRdb supplies no J gene; here it was assigned by aligning the nucleotide sequence to germline. The CDR3 runs 17 residues. Trimming cost V 9 bases and J 4 bases, with 21 bases left between them. Germline CDR1 and CDR2: GEAIGNYY and EKD. The CDR3 reads CATSGGAGSWDTRQMFF. In DNA form, the CDR3 reads TGTGCCACCAGCGGGGGAGCGGGTTCGTGGGACACCCGACAGATGTTTTTC.

In this sample, this clone turned up a few times. This DNA translates differently at residue 6 from the TCRdb protein, which is that of a much larger clone; a read error is likely, and the protein shown is the DNA's own translation. The chain employs TRDV2 and TRDJ1, with 13 bases identical to TRDD3. Assignment of the J gene here rests on matching the DNA to germline, because TCRdb gives none. In germline, CDR1 is GEAIGNYY, CDR2 EKD. This CDR3 is built from 17 residues. The junction had 6 bases not matched to a gene; V was cut back by 3 bases and J by 0 bases. The CDR3 loop reads CACDSVLGDTYTDKLIF. In nucleotides, the CDR3 is TGTGCCTGTGACTCAGTACTGGGGGATACGTACACCGATAAACTCATCTTT.

This clone was observed a handful of times. A far more abundant clone sits one base away, making this likely a read error. Other nucleotide sequences in the sample specify the same CDR3. The rearrangement joins TRDV1 to TRDJ1; 12 nucleotides agree with TRDD3. No J gene was available from TCRdb, and it was assigned here by a germline match of the DNA. The germline CDR1 and CDR2 sequences are TSWWSYY and QGS. There are 28 residues in the CDR3. DNA for the CDR3: TGTGCCCTTGGGGAACTAAGGCCTACTACCTACTGGGGGATACCCCGTAATCTGCTAAATCCGAGGGCCGATAAACTCATCTTT. The encoded protein is CALGELRPTTYWGIPRNLLNPRADKLIF.

This clone came up many times. TCRdb attributes to this sequence the protein of a much larger clone, which differs from the DNA translation at residue 4; a read error is likely, and the protein displayed is translated from the DNA. The CDR3 is CACGTVYRGGRDTDKLIF. The CDR3 coding sequence is TGTGCCTGTGGCACCGTTTACCGTGGGGGGAGAGACACCGATAAACTCATCTTT. The chain combines TRDV2 with TRDJ1; a weak D match, TRDD3 (6 bases). TCRdb records no J gene; here it was assigned by comparing the DNA to germline. The CDR3 covers 18 residues. In germline, CDR1 is GEAIGNYY, CDR2 EKD.

Note on this clone: A far larger clone is a single base away, which makes a read error likely. The same CDR3 also results from other DNA sequences found in this sample. The rearrangement uses TRDV2 and TRDJ1; 8 bases line up with TRDD3. The CDR3 totals 15 residues. From germline, CDR1 is GEAIGNYY and CDR2 EKD. V shed 3 bases and J 2 bases; nucleotides not matched to a gene: 7. DNA of the CDR3: TGTGCCTGTGACCTACTGGGGGTTCTAACCGATAAACTCATCTTT. It encodes CACDLLGVLTDKLIF.

Note on this clone: TCRdb's entry gives the protein of a much larger clone, which mismatches this DNA's translation at residue 20, likely from a read error; the protein reported here is translated from the DNA. J is TRDJ1 and V is TRDV1; D is possibly TRDD2 or TRDD3 (8 bases each). The CDR3 covers 22 residues. CDR1 and CDR2 (germline): TSWWSYY, QGS. CDR3 DNA sequence: TGTGCTCTTGGGGAACTAGGCCTTCCTAAGGATTGCTGGGGGACGTACACCGATAAACCCATCTTT. As protein: CALGELGLPKDCWGTYTDKPIF.

This clone came up a few times. A V gene of TRDV1 was called, but no J gene was assigned. CDR3 length equals 9 residues. In germline, CDR1 is TSWWSYY, CDR2 QGS. For the CDR3, the DNA is TGTGCTCTTGGGAAATACCTAACGTTC. It yields the protein CALGKYLTF.

This clone was counted at least ten times. Only one base separates this from a far larger clonotype, so it likely reflects a read error. Other DNA sequences in the sample encode the same CDR3. The gene calls are TRDV2 and TRDJ1, with 7 positions matching TRDD3. CDR1 GEAIGNYY and CDR2 EKD come from the germline V gene. This CDR3 has 17 residues. Here the CDR3 DNA reads TGTGCCTGTGACCTTCTCGCTGGGGGCCCGTACACCGATAAGCTCATCTTT. The encoded protein is CACDLLAGGPYTDKLIF.